This TCR beta chain stems from a study of blood T cell repertoires in COVID-19. Study-level information: Some COVID-19 samples were acute and others convalescent; all came from the United States, Italy and Spain.

Germline CDR1 and CDR2: WSHSY and SAAADI. The CDR3 length is 12 residues. Trimming left V 2 bases short and J 4 bases short, with 3 bases between. In the authors' workflow: Amplification with reference gene primers provided the estimates of nucleated cell counts. Sequenced by immunoSEQ multiplex PCR; TCRdb stores in-frame clones only, minus some. V and J calls and clone size are copied from that table; D and trimming were computed from the DNA. Among around 200,000 clones listed, around 81% were seen once. Clinical history reported by participants formed the basis on which cohorts were assigned. The sequence was collected from a woman in her forties with acute COVID-19. The sample consisted of PBMCs or T cells enriched from blood (not recorded which). J is TRBJ1-5 and V is TRBV10-2; no clear D gene. The chain's CDR3 is CASSEPNQPQHF. The CDR3 nucleotides are TGCGCCAGCAGTGAGCCGAATCAGCCCCAGCATTTT.